Included here is one TCR beta chain sequence, with context. Profiling relied on immunoSEQ multiplex PCR, and the TCRdb table lists in-frame clones only, not all of them. The sample gives approximately 80,000 clones, over 75% of which show up once; around 5.7% is in the top ten. The data belong to a study of control samples from healthy donors and cancer patients. This CDR3 region has 13 residues. Trimming removed 7 bases at V and 2 bases at J, with 10 bases between. The germline V gene encodes CDR1 MNHEY and CDR2 SVGAGI. The V call is TRBV6-5, the J call TRBJ2-3, with no clear D. The receptor was isolated from a woman in her fifties or sixties in good health. The specimen sequenced was blood. Here the CDR3 reads CASIRGDTDTQYF. CDR3 nucleotide sequence: TGTGCCAGCATTCGAGGAGACACAGATACGCAGTATTTT.